Following are 28 T cell receptor beta chains from one sample sequenced in a study of beta chain features in type 1 diabetes. Broader study findings: Moderate but significant shortening of TCRB CDR3s was recorded in all four CD4+ subsets from Type 1 diabetes patients.

Expressed TCRB transcripts were sequenced after all isolated RNA was converted to cDNA. TCRdb keeps only in-frame clones here, not all; method: immunoSEQ multiplex PCR. Of 150,000 to 200,000 clones detected, about 9% appear once; the ten largest clones hold approximately 0.56%. Their antigens remain unidentified. What was sequenced was central memory CD4+ T cells from blood. Receptor source: a woman under 30 with type 1 diabetes.

The chain couples TRBV9 to TRBJ1-5; D gene unclear. Between the trimmed V and J ends, which lost 2 bases and 9 bases, there was a span of 9 bases. The CDR3 covers 12 residues. CDR1 and CDR2 (germline): SGDLS, YYNGEE. CDR3 protein: CASSVPERPQHF. CDR3 coding DNA: TGTGCCAGCAGCGTCCCCGAGCGGCCCCAGCATTTT.

This clone appeared a few times. The gene calls are TRBV7-9 and TRBJ2-5; D is unclear. From germline, CDR1 is SEHNR and CDR2 FQNEAQ (reference sequence). V was trimmed by 6 bases and J by 1 base, leaving 6 bases between them. This CDR3 comprises 12 residues. The CDR3 region is CASSYGQETQYF. The CDR3 DNA follows: TGTGCCAGCAGTTACGGCCAAGAGACCCAGTACTTC.

The rearrangement links TRBV19 to TRBJ2-7, with 7 bases lining up with TRBD2. The V gene end was trimmed by 5 bases and the J gene end by 5 bases; junction bases not matched to a gene: 12. Germline V gene lookup returns CDR1 LNHDA and CDR2 SQIVND (reference sequence). This CDR3 region has 15 residues. DNA of the CDR3: TGTGCCAGTAGTGTTCGGGCTAGCGGCGGTCACGAGCAGTACTTC. Translation: CASSVRASGGHEQYF.

This clone was seen a handful of times. The chain combines TRBV28 with TRBJ2-7, with 10 positions matching TRBD2. Germline CDR1 reads MDHEN; CDR2 reads SYDVKM. The V and J ends lost 5 bases and 5 bases, in that order; junction bases with no gene match: 9. The CDR3 has 15 amino acids. The CDR3 DNA sequence: TGTGCCAGCAGTACAACCGGGACTAGCGCCCACGAGCAGTACTTC. Its protein is CASSTTGTSAHEQYF.

A few counts support this clone. The rearrangement uses TRBV18 and TRBJ2-5; TRBD2 agrees at 10 bases. The CDR3 contains 16 residues. Germline values: CDR1 KGHSH, CDR2 LQKENI. Trimming cost V 3 bases and J 3 bases; bases outside gene matches: 7. CDR3 DNA sequence: TGTGCCAGCTCACCGGTCGGGCTAGCGGGAGAAGAGACCCAGTACTTC. Translating it yields CASSPVGLAGEETQYF.

V and J are TRBV30 and TRBJ2-7; D might be TRBD2 (6 bases). Looked up from germline, CDR1 is GTSNPN and CDR2 is SVGIG (reference sequence). The V end lost 8 bases, the J end lost 7 bases, and 18 bases lay between the germline ends. The CDR3 is 12 residues long. CDR3 region: CAGTGTVLEQYF. CDR3 sequence (DNA): TGTGCCGGAACCGGGACTGTGTTGGAGCAGTACTTC.

This clone has a handful of counts. The chain combines TRBV2 with TRBJ1-1, with D unclear. The CDR3 runs to 15 residues. Germline V gene lookup returns CDR1 SNHLY and CDR2 FYNNEI. V dropped 4 bases and J dropped 5 bases, with 17 bases sitting between them. The CDR3: CASSGREAGKTEAFF. CDR3 nucleotide sequence: TGTGCCAGCAGTGGTCGTGAGGCCGGGAAAACTGAAGCTTTCTTT.

This clone was counted only a few times. The chain joins TRBV30 to TRBJ1-1; no reliable D call. Germline CDR1 reads GTSNPN; CDR2 reads SVGIG (reference sequence). This CDR3 has 14 amino acids. V was cut by 3 bases and J by 1 base, with 12 bases left in between. CDR3 DNA sequence: TGTGCCTGGAGGCCGAGAGGCCCGAACACTGAAGCTTTCTTT. It encodes CAWRPRGPNTEAFF.

The table lists this clone with a few counts. The chain uses TRBV4-1 and TRBJ2-1; tentatively, D is TRBD1 (5 bases). Between the trimmed V and J ends, which lost 1 base and 4 bases, there was a span of 11 bases. From germline, CDR1 is MGHRA and CDR2 YSYEKL. There are 15 residues in the CDR3. CDR3: CASSQGTPVYNEQFF. CDR3 bases: TGCGCCAGCAGCCAAGGGACACCAGTTTACAATGAGCAGTTCTTC.

This clone was seen a few times. This chain links TRBV30 with TRBJ2-7; a possible D gene is TRBD2 (5 bases). The CDR3 sequence is 12 residues long. Germline loops: CDR1 GTSNPN, CDR2 SVGIG (reference sequence). Trimming stripped 0 bases from V and 6 bases from J, with 9 bases between. The CDR3 reads CAWSVIRGEQYF. CDR3 nucleotides: TGTGCCTGGAGTGTAATCCGGGGCGAGCAGTACTTC. Full variable domain (missing parts from reference TRBV30 and TRBJ2-7): SQTIHQWPATLVQPVGSPLSLECTVEGTSNPNLYWYRQAAGRGLQLLFYSVGIGQISSEVPQNLSASRPQDRQFILSSKKLLLSDSGFYLCAWSVIRGEQYFGPGTRLTVT.

This clone has just a few counts. J is TRBJ2-1 and V is TRBV7-9, with 8 bases lining up with TRBD2. The ends lost 5 bases at V and 7 bases at J; junction bases unmatched: 10. The CDR3 extends over 15 amino acids. Germline V CDR1 and CDR2: SEHNR, FQNEAQ (reference sequence). The CDR3 coding sequence is TGTGCCAGCAGCCCCCATCGCGGGAGGCTGAATGAGCAGTTCTTC. It specifies CASSPHRGRLNEQFF.

The chain carries TRBV30 and TRBJ1-2; a weak D match, TRBD1 (5 bases). Trimming removed 3 bases at V and 8 bases at J, with 13 bases between. The CDR3 loop spans 12 amino acids. Germline V lookup: CDR1 GTSNPN, CDR2 SVGIG (reference sequence). CDR3 in amino acids: CAWSDQGPGYTF. In nucleotides, the CDR3 is TGTGCCTGGAGCGATCAGGGTCCCGGCTACACCTTC.

V is TRBV27 and J is TRBJ2-2, with 8 bases matching TRBD1. This CDR3 comprises 15 residues. Germline CDR1 is MNHEY and CDR2 is SMNVEV (reference sequence). V was pared by 8 bases and J by 3 bases, with 8 bases of the junction left unmatched. This CDR3 reads CASATGGGYTGELFF. Here the CDR3 DNA reads TGTGCCAGCGCCACAGGGGGTGGCTACACCGGGGAGCTGTTTTTT.

V usage is TRBV7-2 and J usage is TRBJ1-2; TRBD1 might be the D (6 bases). The CDR3 totals 15 residues. Germline V gene sequence: CDR1 SGHTA, CDR2 FQGNSA. V was cut by 5 bases and J by 0 bases, with 13 bases left in between. In DNA, the CDR3 is TGTGCCAGCAGCCCAACGGGGACACCTAACTATGGCTACACCTTC. Protein sequence: CASSPTGTPNYGYTF.

The chain joins TRBV28 to TRBJ2-7; D is possibly TRBD2 (6 bases). The CDR3 has 14 residues. V was clipped by 1 base and J by 4 bases, with 11 bases between them. Germline V gene data show CDR1 as MDHEN and CDR2 as SYDVKM. The CDR3 reads CASSLFGGAYEQYF. DNA for the CDR3: TGTGCCAGCAGTTTATTCGGCGGGGCATACGAGCAGTACTTC. Based on the CDR3 plus reference TRBV28 and TRBJ2-7, the full variable domain is DVKVTQSSRYLVKRTGEKVFLECVQDMDHENMFWYRQDPGLGLRLIYFSYDVKMKEKGDIPEGYSVSREKKERFSLILESASTNQTSMYLCASSLFGGAYEQYFGPGTRLTVT.

This clone was observed many times. V usage is TRBV19 and J usage is TRBJ1-4, with a weak D call TRBD1 (5 bases). The CDR3 consists of 13 residues. Germline CDR1 is LNHDA and CDR2 is SQIVND (reference sequence). Trimming left V 4 bases short and J 5 bases short, with 8 bases between. The CDR3 loop is CASSTGNNEKLFF. In DNA, the CDR3 is TGTGCCAGTAGTACAGGGAACAATGAAAAACTGTTTTTT.

V is TRBV28 and J is TRBJ2-3; TRBD2 matches 11 bases. The germline gives CDR1 MDHEN, CDR2 SYDVKM. With V trimmed by 6 bases and J by 5 bases, 10 bases remained unmatched. The CDR3 loop spans 16 amino acids. CDR3 sequence: CASSPVAGGPGDTQYF. CDR3 bases: TGTGCCAGCAGCCCAGTAGCGGGAGGGCCAGGAGATACGCAGTATTTT.

This clone was counted only a few times. The chain has TRBV6-6 and TRBJ1-5, with TRBD1 matching 8 bases. Losses at the gene ends were 5 bases for V and 2 bases for J; bases not matched to a gene: 8. The CDR3 consists of 16 residues. Germline CDR1 MNHNY, CDR2 SVGAGI (reference sequence). DNA of the CDR3: TGTGCCAGCAGTGCCTACAGGGGGGCAGGCAATCAGCCCCAGCATTTT. This translates into CASSAYRGAGNQPQHF.

This clone was detected a few times. The J gene is TRBJ2-5, the V gene TRBV5-1; 7 nucleotides align to TRBD1. CDR1 and CDR2 from the germline V gene are SGHRS and YFSETQ. Unmatched junction bases numbered 8, after V lost 4 bases and J lost 2 bases. CDR3 length equals 15 residues. This CDR3 is CASSPGTAFQETQYF. The CDR3 DNA is TGCGCCAGCAGCCCCGGGACAGCATTTCAAGAGACCCAGTACTTC.

This clone appeared a few times. The chain is built from TRBV7-2 and TRBJ2-5; D unclear. This CDR3 is 13 amino acids long. V shed 5 bases and J shed 2 bases, with 9 bases lying between them. Germline V lookup: CDR1 SGHTA, CDR2 FQGNSA. CDR3 DNA: TGTGCCAGCAGCGCATCTATACAAGAGACCCAGTACTTC. Residues: CASSASIQETQYF.

The sample holds one count of this clone. The rearrangement links TRBV7-2 to TRBJ1-1; no clear D gene. Germline V gene data show CDR1 as SGHTA and CDR2 as FQGNSA. V lost 6 bases and J lost 2, with 10 bases in between. The CDR3 consists of 13 residues. The CDR3: CASRQSGNTEAFF. For the CDR3, the DNA is TGTGCCAGCAGGCAATCAGGTAACACTGAAGCTTTCTTT. Combining the CDR3 with reference TRBV7-2 and TRBJ1-1 gives the whole variable domain GAGVSQSPSNKVTEKGKDVELRCDPISGHTALYWYRQSLGQGLEFLIYFQGNSAPDKSGLPSDRFSAERTGGSVSTLTIQRTQQEDSAVYLCASRQSGNTEAFFGQGTRLTVV.

This clone was seen repeatedly, ten times or more. This sequence joins TRBV18 and TRBJ1-1; maybe TRBD1 (6 bases). The CDR3 is 14 residues long. Trimming pared 5 bases from V and 3 bases from J, leaving 13 bases between. Germline lookup yields CDR1 KGHSH and CDR2 LQKENI. CDR3 in DNA: TGTGCCAGCTCATTTGAGACAGGCTACACTGAAGCTTTCTTT. This codes for CASSFETGYTEAFF.

The gene calls are TRBV2 and TRBJ1-5; TRBD1 aligns across 8 bases. V lost 3 bases and J lost 6; bases outside the gene matches: 4. The CDR3 has 14 amino acids. Germline V CDR1 and CDR2: SNHLY, FYNNEI. The CDR3 here is CASSDTGGSQPQHF. DNA for the CDR3: TGTGCCAGCAGTGACACAGGGGGAAGTCAGCCCCAGCATTTT.

The chain links TRBV7-2 to TRBJ2-5; the D gene is possibly TRBD2 (5 bases). The CDR3 is 14 residues long. CDR1 is SGHTA, CDR2 FQGNSA, per germline. Trimming stripped 2 bases from V and 2 bases from J, with 9 bases between. The CDR3 region is CASSLWTGQETQYF. CDR3 in DNA: TGTGCCAGCAGCTTATGGACTGGACAAGAGACCCAGTACTTC. Full variable domain (missing parts from reference TRBV7-2 and TRBJ2-5): GAGVSQSPSNKVTEKGKDVELRCDPISGHTALYWYRQSLGQGLEFLIYFQGNSAPDKSGLPSDRFSAERTGGSVSTLTIQRTQQEDSAVYLCASSLWTGQETQYFGPGTRLLVL.

The sample holds a few counts of this clone. The rearrangement joins TRBV7-8 to TRBJ2-7; TRBD1 might be the D (5 bases). Germline CDR1 is SGHVS and CDR2 is FQNEAQ. This CDR3 contains 14 residues. V was cut by 7 bases and J by 5 bases, with 18 bases left in between. CDR3: CASTPRLEGDEQYF. CDR3 bases: TGTGCCAGCACCCCCCGGTTGGAAGGGGACGAGCAGTACTTC.

CDR3 bases: TGTGCCAGCAGCTTACAGGGGACAGATACGCAGTATTTT. Translation: CASSLQGTDTQYF. The chain couples TRBV13 to TRBJ2-3; TRBD1 is a possible D gene (6 bases). Germline V gene sequence: CDR1 PRHDT, CDR2 FYEKMQ (reference sequence). V lost 2 bases, J lost 3 bases, and 6 bases lay in between. The CDR3 is 13 residues long.

Only a few counts were recorded for this clone. The chain couples TRBV25-1 to TRBJ1-6; the match to TRBD1 covers 9 bases. The CDR3 has 15 amino acids. The trim removed 3 bases at V and 6 bases at J, leaving 3 bases unmatched. The V gene's germline CDR1 is MGHDK and CDR2 SYGVNS. CDR3 nucleotides: TGTGCCAGCAGTGATTTGGGACAGGGTAATTCACCCCTCCACTTT. Translated, it gives CASSDLGQGNSPLHF.

This clone was detected only a few times. V gene TRBV4-1 combines with J gene TRBJ2-5; D might be TRBD1 (5 bases). The germline V gene encodes CDR1 MGHRA and CDR2 YSYEKL. Between the trimmed V and J ends, which lost 2 bases and 2 bases, there was a span of 12 bases. The CDR3 extends over 15 amino acids. The CDR3: CASSQYGSGQETQYF. In DNA, the CDR3 is TGCGCCAGCAGCCAATATGGGTCAGGGCAAGAGACCCAGTACTTC.